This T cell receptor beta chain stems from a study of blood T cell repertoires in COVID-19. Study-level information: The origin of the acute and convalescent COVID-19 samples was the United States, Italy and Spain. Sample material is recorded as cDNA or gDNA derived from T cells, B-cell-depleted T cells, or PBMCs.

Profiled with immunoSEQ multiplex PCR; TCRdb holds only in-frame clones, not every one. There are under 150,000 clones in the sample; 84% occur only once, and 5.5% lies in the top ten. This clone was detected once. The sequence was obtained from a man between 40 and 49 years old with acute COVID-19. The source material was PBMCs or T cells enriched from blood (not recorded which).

CDR3 protein: CASSVGERRSYEQYF. In nucleotides, the CDR3 is TGTGCCAGCAGCGTAGGAGAGCGGCGGTCCTACGAGCAGTACTTC. V usage is TRBV9 and J usage is TRBJ2-7; possibly TRBD2 for D (5 bases). V was pared by 0 bases and J by 1 base, with 11 bases between. This CDR3 is 15 amino acids long. CDR1 and CDR2 from the germline V gene are SGDLS and YYNGEE.